This TCR beta chain emerged from a study of read filtering for tumor transcriptome and immune sequencing. A remark on this clonotype: A much larger clone is a single base away; this may be a read error.

Molecular barcoded adaptors covering alpha/delta and beta/gamma chains were used on roughly 400 ng RNA. TCRdb itself ran the reads through MiXCR, one entry per CDR3 protein. The data hold more than 100,000 distinct CDR3 sequences, with about 13% observed a single time. The CDR3 sequence is 14 residues long. V shed 4 bases and J 4 bases; nucleotides not matched to a gene: 5. The chain couples TRBV12-3 or TRBV12-4 to TRBJ2-5; TRBD1 agrees at 8 bases. Material for sequencing was a population of CD138-negative cells sorted from bone marrow. The clonotype comes from a donor aged 40 or over with multiple myeloma. The CDR3 DNA follows: TGTGCCAGCAGTTCTGCAGGGGGCACAGAGACCCAGTACTTC. This translates into CASSSAGGTETQYF.